This T cell receptor beta chain is drawn from a study of blood T cell repertoires in COVID-19. The germline CDR1 and CDR2 sequences are MRHNA and SNTAGT. The CDR3 has 18 residues. V was shortened by 3 bases and J by 0 bases, with 15 bases between the two germline ends. In the study's own analysis: Estimation of nucleated cell counts relied on the amplification of reference gene primers. TCRdb's copy holds only in-frame clones and misses some; the assay was immunoSEQ multiplex PCR. The DNA was the basis for D and trimming; V, J and clone size are from that table. The sample lists roughly 260,000 clones, about nine tenths seen once, with roughly 10% in the top ten.

The sequencing sample was made of peripheral blood. This clonotype originated in a woman aged 25 to 39 with COVID-19, enrolled during active disease. The V call is TRBV6-4, the J call TRBJ2-6, with a tentative D call TRBD1 (6 bases). The CDR3 DNA is TGTGCCAGCAGTGAAAATGGGGGACATAGCTCTGGGGCCAACGTCCTGACTTTC. This gives the protein CASSENGGHSSGANVLTF.